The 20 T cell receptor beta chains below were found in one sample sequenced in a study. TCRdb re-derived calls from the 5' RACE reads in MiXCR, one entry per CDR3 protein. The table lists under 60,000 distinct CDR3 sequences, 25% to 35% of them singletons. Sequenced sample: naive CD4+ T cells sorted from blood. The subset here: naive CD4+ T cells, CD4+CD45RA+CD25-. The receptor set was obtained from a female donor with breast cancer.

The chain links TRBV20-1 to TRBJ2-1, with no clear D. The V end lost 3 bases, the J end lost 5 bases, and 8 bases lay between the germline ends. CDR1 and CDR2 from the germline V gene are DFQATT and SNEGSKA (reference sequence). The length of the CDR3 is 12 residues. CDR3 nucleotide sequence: TGCAGTGCTAGTGGGCTGAACAATGAGCAGTTCTTC. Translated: CSASGLNNEQFF.

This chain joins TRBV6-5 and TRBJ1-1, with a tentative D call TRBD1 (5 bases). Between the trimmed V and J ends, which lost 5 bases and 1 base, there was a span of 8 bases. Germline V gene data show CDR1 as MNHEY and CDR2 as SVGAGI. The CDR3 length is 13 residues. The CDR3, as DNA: TGTGCCAGCAGTGAGGGGAGGAACACTGAAGCTTTCTTT. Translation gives CASSEGRNTEAFF.

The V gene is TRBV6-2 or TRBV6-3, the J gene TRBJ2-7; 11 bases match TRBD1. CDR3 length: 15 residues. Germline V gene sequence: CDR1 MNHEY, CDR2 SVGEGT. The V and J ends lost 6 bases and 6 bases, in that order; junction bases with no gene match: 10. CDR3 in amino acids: CASRNPGTGGIEQYF. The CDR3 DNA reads TGTGCCAGCAGGAACCCTGGGACAGGGGGGATCGAGCAGTACTTC.

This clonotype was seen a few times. This CDR3 is CASSQVWWDRVTGELFF. The CDR3 coding sequence is TGCGCCAGCAGCCAAGTTTGGTGGGACAGGGTCACCGGGGAGCTGTTTTTT. The gene calls are TRBV4-1 and TRBJ2-2; 9 positions agree with TRBD1. CDR3 length equals 17 residues. Germline CDR1 is MGHRA and CDR2 is YSYEKL. Trimming at V came to 1 base and at J to 4 bases, leaving 7 bases not matched to a gene.

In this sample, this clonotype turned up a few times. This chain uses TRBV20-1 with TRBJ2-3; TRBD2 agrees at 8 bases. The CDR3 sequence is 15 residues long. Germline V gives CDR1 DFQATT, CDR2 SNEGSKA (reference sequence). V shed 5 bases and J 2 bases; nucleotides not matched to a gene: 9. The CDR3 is CSALPGGENTDTQYF. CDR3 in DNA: TGCAGTGCTCTCCCCGGGGGGGAAAACACAGATACGCAGTATTTT.

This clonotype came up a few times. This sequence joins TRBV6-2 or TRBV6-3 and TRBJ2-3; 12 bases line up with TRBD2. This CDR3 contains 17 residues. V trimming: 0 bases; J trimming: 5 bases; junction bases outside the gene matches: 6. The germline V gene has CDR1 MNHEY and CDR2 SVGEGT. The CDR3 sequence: CASSYSILGLAGDTQYF. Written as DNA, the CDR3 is TGTGCCAGCAGTTACTCGATTTTGGGACTAGCGGGAGATACGCAGTATTTT.

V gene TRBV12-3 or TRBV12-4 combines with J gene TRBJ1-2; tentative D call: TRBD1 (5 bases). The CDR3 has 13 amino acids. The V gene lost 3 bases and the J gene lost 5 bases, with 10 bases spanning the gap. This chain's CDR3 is CASSFRTPYGYTF. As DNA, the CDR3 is TGTGCCAGCAGTTTTAGGACACCGTATGGCTACACCTTC.

CDR3 sequence reads: CASSPRAGAVQETQYF. DNA for the CDR3: TGTGCCAGCAGCCCCCGAGCGGGGGCCGTCCAAGAGACCCAGTACTTC. The J gene is TRBJ2-5, the V gene TRBV4-2, with 8 bases aligning to TRBD2. The CDR3 runs 16 residues. V gave up 4 bases and J gave up 1 base; unmatched junction bases: 8. The germline V gene encodes CDR1 LGHNA and CDR2 YNFKEQ.

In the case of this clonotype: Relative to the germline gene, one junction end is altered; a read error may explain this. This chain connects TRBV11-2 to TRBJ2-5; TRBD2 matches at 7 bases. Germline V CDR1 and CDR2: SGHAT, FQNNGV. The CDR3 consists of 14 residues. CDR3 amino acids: CASSLRDYQGTQYF. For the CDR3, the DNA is TGTGCCAGCAGCTTAAGGGACTACCAAGGGACCCAGTACTTC.

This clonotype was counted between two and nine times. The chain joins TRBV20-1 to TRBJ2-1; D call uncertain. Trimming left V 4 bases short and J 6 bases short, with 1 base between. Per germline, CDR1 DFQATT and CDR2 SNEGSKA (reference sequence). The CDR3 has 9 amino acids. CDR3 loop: CSATNEQFF. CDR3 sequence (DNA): TGCAGTGCTACCAATGAGCAGTTCTTC.

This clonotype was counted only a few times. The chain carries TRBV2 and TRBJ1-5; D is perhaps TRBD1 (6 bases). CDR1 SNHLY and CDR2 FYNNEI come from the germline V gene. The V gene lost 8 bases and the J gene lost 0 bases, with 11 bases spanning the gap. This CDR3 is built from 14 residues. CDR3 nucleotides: TGTGCCAGCCGGGACACCTATAGCAATCAGCCCCAGCATTTT. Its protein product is CASRDTYSNQPQHF. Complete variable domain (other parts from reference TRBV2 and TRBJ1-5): EPEVTQTPSHQVTQMGQEVILRCVPISNHLYFYWYRQILGQKVEFLVSFYNNEISEKSEIFDDQFSVERPDGSNFTLKIRSTKLEDSAMYFCASRDTYSNQPQHFGDGTRLSIL.

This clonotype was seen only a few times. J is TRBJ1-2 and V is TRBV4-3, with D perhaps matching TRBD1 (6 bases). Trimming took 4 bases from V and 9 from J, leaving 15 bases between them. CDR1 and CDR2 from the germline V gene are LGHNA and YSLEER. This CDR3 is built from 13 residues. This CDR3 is CASSPQQGECYTF. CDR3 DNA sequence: TGCGCCAGCAGCCCGCAACAGGGTGAATGCTACACCTTC.

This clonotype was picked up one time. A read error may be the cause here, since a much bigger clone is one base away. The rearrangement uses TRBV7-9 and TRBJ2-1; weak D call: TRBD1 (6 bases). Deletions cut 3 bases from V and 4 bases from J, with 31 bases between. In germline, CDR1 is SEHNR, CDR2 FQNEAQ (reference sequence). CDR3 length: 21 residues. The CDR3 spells CASSFNRLRSQGLNGYNEQFF. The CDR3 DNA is TGTGCCAGCAGCTTTAATCGCCTAAGGTCACAGGGCCTTAACGGGTACAATGAGCAGTTCTTC.

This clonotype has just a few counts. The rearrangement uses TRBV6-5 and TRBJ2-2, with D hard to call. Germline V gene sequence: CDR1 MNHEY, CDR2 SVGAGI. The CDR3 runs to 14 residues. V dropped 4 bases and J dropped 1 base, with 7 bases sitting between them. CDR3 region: CASSFDWNTGELFF. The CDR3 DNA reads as TGTGCCAGCAGTTTCGACTGGAACACCGGGGAGCTGTTTTTT.

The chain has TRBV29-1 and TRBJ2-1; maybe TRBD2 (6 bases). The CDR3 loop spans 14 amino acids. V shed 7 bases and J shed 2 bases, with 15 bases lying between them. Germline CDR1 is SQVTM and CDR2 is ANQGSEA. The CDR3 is CSAGLTHTYNEQFF. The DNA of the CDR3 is TGCAGCGCTGGACTAACCCACACCTACAATGAGCAGTTCTTC.

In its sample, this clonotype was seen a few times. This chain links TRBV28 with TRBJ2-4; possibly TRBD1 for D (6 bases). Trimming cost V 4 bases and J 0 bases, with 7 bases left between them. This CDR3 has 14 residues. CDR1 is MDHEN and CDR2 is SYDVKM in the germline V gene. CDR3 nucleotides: TGTGCCAGCAGTTCGACAGGAGCCAAAAACATTCAGTACTTC. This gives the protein CASSSTGAKNIQYF.

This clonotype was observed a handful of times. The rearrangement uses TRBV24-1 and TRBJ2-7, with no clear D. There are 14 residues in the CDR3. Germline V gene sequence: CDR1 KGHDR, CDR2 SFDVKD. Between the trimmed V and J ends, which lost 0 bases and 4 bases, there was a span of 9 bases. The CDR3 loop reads CATSDLRPPYEQYF. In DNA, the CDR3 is TGTGCCACCAGTGATTTGCGTCCACCGTACGAGCAGTACTTC.

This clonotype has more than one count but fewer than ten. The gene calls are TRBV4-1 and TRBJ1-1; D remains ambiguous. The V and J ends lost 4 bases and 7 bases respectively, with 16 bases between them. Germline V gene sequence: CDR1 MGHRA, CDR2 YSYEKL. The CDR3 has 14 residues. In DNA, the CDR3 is TGCGCCAGCAGCCGAGGCGAAAATCCTGGTGAAGCTTTCTTT. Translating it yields CASSRGENPGEAFF.

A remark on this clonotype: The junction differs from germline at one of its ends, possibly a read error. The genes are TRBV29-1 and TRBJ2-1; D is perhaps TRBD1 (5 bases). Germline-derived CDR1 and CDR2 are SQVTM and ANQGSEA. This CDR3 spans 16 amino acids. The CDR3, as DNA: TGCAGCGTTGGAGCCGAAGGCCATCAGGGATCCAATGAGCAGTGCTTC. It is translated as CSVGAEGHQGSNEQCF.

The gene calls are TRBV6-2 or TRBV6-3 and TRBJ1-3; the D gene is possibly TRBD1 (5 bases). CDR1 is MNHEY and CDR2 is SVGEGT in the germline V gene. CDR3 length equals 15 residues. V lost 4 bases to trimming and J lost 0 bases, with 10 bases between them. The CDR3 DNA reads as TGTGCCAGCAGTTTGGACATGTACTCTGGAAACACCATATATTTT. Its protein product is CASSLDMYSGNTIYF.